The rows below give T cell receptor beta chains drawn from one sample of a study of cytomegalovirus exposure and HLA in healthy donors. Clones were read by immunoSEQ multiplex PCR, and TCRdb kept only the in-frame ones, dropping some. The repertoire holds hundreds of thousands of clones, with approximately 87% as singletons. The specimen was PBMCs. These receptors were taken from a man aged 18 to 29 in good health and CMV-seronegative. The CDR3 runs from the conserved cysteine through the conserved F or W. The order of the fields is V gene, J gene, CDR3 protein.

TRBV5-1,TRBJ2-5,CASVHGTSQETQYF
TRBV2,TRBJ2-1,CASSVDRGNEQFF
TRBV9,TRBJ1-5,CASSVAVGGDQPQHF
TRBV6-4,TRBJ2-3,CASSDTAGSTDTQYF
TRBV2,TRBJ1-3,CASSLIRDTIYF
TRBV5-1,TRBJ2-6,CASSLRLPGANVLTF
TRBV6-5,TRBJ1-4,CASSRGQGNEKLFF
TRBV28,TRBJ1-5,CASSRAQGRNQPQHF
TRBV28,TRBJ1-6,CASRSREVVSPLHF
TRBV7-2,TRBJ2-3,CASSSEKTSASTDTQYF
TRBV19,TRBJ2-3,CASSIGHGGDTQYF
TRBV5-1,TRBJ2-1,CASSLRASANEQFF
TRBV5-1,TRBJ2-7,CASRQGESYEQYF
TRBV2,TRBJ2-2,CASSEQGVTGELFF
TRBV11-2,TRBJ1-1,CATHEEGTEAFF
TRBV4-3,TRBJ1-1,CASSQDIKGIWVAFF
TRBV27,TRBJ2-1,CASSLLVARGYNEQFF
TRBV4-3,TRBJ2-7,CASSQDSPASVQYF
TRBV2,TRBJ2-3,CASRDPTKGTDTQYF
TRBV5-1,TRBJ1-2,CASSEVVWGRDDGYTF
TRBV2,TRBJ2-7,CASSPAGLAISYEQYF
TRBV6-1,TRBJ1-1,CASGGRGGAFF
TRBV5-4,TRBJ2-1,CASSSPKVGDEQFF
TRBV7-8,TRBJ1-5,CASSLANRDQPQHF
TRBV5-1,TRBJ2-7,CASSLEPPRRQGASYEQYF
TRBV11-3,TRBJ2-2,CASSGYRGSNTGELFF
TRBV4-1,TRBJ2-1,CASSDRDRVREQFF
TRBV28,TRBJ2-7,CASSEGYEQYF
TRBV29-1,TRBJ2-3,CSVEVEGGMSDTQYF
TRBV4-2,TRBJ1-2,CASSQDRTGIYGYTF
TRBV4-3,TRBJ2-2,CASSQDPGNTGELFF
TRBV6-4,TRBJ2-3,CASSDQTNPSDTQYF
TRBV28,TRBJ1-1,CASSPTGYKAFF
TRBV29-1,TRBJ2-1,CSVVGTGKTSEQFF
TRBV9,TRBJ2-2,CASSVLTSENTGELFF
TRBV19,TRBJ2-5,CASSSTASGSQTQYF
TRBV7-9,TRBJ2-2,CASSLTGGVLDTGELFF
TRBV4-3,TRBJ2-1,CASSQDRGGGVYNEQFF
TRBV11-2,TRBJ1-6,CASSPGVVASPLHF
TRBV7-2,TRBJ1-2,CASSPLWAGYTF
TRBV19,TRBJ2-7,CASTTGQGNYEQYF
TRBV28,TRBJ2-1,CASSSIGLASNEQFF
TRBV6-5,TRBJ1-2,CASSSSTGDYGYTF
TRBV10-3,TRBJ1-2,CAINGGGNYGYTF
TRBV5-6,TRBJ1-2,CASTPVGQNHGYTF
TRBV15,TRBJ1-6,CATSAVRGQSSPLHF
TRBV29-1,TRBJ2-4,CSVGQGRLAKNIQYF
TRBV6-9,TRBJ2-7,CASIRPPLWRGVVYEQYF
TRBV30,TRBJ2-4,CAWSVPDRGSGKNIQYF